The 5 T cell receptor beta chains below come from one sample, sequenced in a study of OX40 agonist ivuxolimab in advanced cancers. The assay was immunoSEQ multiplex PCR, and TCRdb's table has in-frame clones only and misses some. Seen here are under 100,000 clones, approximately 85% observed once, and the top ten hold 2% to 3%. Sequencing used CD4+ or CD8+ T cells sorted from blood, obtained in a trial of the OX40 agonist ivuxolimab. These receptors all stem from an adult with an advanced solid tumor such as melanoma, head and neck, liver or kidney cancer.

There are a few counts of this clone. In nucleotides, the CDR3 is TGTGCCAGCAGCACGGGGGGTAAGGTCACTGAAGCTTTCTTT. Translating gives CASSTGGKVTEAFF. The chain carries TRBV9 and TRBJ1-1, with TRBD1 as a possible D gene (5 bases). With 4 bases removed from V and 4 bases from J, the gap between germline ends came to 14 bases. This CDR3 has 14 amino acids. Germline lookup yields CDR1 SGDLS and CDR2 YYNGEE.

The CDR3 coding sequence is TGCGCCAGCAGCCGAGCCCGTCTTAGCGGGCCCTACAATGAGCAGTTCTTC. Protein sequence: CASSRARLSGPYNEQFF. This rearrangement joins TRBV4-1 to TRBJ2-1; TRBD2 matches at 7 bases. Germline assignment: CDR1 MGHRA and CDR2 YSYEKL. The CDR3 is 17 residues long. V lost 4 bases to trimming and J lost 2 bases; unmatched junction nucleotides: 11.

This chain connects TRBV27 to TRBJ1-5, with D hard to call. Germline V gene lookup returns CDR1 MNHEY and CDR2 SMNVEV (reference sequence). This CDR3 is 14 amino acids long. Trimming stripped 3 bases from V and 4 bases from J, with 10 bases between. The CDR3 bases are TGTGCCAGCAGTTTCGGAGGGCCAAATCAGCCCCAGCATTTT. The encoded protein is CASSFGGPNQPQHF.

This chain links TRBV19 with TRBJ1-1; a possible D gene is TRBD1 (5 bases). Trimming left V 5 bases short and J 1 base short, with 17 bases between. CDR1 is LNHDA and CDR2 is SQIVND in the germline V gene (reference sequence). The CDR3 contains 16 residues. The CDR3 nucleotides read TGTGCCAGTAGTCCCCGGAAGGGGTTAGGGAACACTGAAGCTTTCTTT. The encoded protein is CASSPRKGLGNTEAFF. The whole variable domain, remainder taken from reference TRBV19 and TRBJ1-1, is DGGITQSPKYLFRKEGQNVTLSCEQNLNHDAMYWYRQDPGQGLRLIYYSQIVNDFQKGDIAEGYSVSREKKESFPLTVTSAQKNPTAFYLCASSPRKGLGNTEAFFGQGTRLTVV.

This clone was detected a few times. The rearrangement joins TRBV7-2 to TRBJ2-3; tentatively, D is TRBD1 (6 bases). Deletions cut 5 bases from V and 5 bases from J, with 14 bases between. Germline V gene data show CDR1 as SGHTA and CDR2 as FQGNSA. This CDR3 spans 14 amino acids. This chain's CDR3 is CASSPRQVGDTQYF. The CDR3, as DNA: TGTGCCAGCAGCCCTAGACAGGTCGGAGATACGCAGTATTTT.